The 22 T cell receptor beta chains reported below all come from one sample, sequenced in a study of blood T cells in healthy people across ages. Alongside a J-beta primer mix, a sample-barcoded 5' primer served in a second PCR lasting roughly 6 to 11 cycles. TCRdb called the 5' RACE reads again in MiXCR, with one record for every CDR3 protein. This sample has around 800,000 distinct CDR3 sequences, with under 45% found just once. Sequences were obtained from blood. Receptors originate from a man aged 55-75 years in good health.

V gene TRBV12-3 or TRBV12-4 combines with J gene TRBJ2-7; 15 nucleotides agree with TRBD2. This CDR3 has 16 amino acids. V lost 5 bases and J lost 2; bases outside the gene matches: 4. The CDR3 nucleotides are TGTGCCAGCAGTGAGGGACTAGCGGGGGGACCCTACGAGCAGTACTTC. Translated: CASSEGLAGGPYEQYF.

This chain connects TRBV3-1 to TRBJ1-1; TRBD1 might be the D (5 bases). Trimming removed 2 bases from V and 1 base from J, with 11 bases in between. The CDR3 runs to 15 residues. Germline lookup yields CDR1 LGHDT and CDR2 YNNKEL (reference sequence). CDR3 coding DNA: TGTGCCAGCAGCCAACGGGGGTCGGGGAACACTGAAGCTTTCTTT. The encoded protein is CASSQRGSGNTEAFF.

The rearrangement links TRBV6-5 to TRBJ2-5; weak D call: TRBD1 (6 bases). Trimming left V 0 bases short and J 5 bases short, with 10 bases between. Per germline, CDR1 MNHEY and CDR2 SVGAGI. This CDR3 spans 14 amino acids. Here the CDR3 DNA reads TGTGCCAGCAGTTACTCGGGGGCCCGGGAGACCCAGTACTTC. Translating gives CASSYSGARETQYF.

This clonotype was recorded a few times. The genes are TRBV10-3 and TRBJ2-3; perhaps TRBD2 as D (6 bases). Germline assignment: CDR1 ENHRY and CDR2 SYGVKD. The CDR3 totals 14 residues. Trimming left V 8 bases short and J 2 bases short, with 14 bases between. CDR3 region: CAIGTAADTDTQYF. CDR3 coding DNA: TGTGCCATCGGGACTGCCGCGGACACAGATACGCAGTATTTT.

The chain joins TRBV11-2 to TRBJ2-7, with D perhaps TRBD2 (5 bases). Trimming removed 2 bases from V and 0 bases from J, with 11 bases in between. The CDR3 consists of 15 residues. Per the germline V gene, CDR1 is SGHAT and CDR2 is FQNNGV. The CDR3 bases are TGTGCCAGCAGCTTAATGCAGGCGGGCTCCTACGAGCAGTACTTC. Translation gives CASSLMQAGSYEQYF.

DNA of the CDR3: TGTGCCAGCAGTCGCAGCGGGGTCCTTCGGGCCCAGTACTTC. The encoded protein is CASSRSGVLRAQYF. The chain has TRBV6-5 and TRBJ2-5; 7 positions match TRBD2. V lost 5 bases to trimming and J lost 9 bases; unmatched junction nucleotides: 12. Germline lookup yields CDR1 MNHEY and CDR2 SVGAGI. The length of the CDR3 is 14 residues.

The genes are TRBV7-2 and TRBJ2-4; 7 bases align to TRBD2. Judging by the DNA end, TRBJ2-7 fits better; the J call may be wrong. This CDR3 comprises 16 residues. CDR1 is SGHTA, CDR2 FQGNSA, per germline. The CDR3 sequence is CASSFRTGGFSYEQYF. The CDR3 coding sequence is TGTGCCAGCAGCTTCCGGACGGGGGGTTTCTCCTACGAGCAGTACTTC.

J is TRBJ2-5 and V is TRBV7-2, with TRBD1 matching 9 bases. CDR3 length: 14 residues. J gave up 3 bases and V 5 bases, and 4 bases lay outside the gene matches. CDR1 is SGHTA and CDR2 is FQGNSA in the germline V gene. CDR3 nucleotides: TGTGCCAGCAGCCGTTGGACAGGGGAAGAGACCCAGTACTTC. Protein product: CASSRWTGEETQYF.

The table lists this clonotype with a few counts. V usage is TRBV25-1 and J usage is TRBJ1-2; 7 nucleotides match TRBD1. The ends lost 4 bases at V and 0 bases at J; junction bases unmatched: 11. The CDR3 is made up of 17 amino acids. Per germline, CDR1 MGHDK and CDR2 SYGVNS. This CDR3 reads CASSAALGQGANYGYTF. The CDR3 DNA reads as TGTGCCAGCAGTGCTGCCCTGGGCCAGGGGGCTAACTATGGCTACACCTTC.

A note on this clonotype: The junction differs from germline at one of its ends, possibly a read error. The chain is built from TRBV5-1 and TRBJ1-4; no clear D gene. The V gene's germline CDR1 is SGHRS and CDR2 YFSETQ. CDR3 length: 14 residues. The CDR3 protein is CASSPRTPNQKLFF. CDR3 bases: TGCGCCAGCAGTCCGCGCACTCCTAATCAAAAACTGTTTTTT.

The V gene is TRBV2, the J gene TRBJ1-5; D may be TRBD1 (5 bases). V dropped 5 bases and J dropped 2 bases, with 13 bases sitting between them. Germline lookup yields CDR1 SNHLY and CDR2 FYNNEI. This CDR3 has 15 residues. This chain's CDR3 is CASSSQGRGNQPQHF. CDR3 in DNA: TGTGCCAGCAGTTCTCAGGGTCGCGGCAATCAGCCCCAGCATTTT.

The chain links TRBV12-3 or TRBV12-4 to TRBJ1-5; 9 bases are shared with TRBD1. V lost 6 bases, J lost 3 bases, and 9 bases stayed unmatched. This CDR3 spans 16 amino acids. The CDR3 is CASRDGTGNINQPQHF. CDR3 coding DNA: TGTGCCAGCAGGGATGGGACAGGGAATATCAATCAGCCCCAGCATTTT.

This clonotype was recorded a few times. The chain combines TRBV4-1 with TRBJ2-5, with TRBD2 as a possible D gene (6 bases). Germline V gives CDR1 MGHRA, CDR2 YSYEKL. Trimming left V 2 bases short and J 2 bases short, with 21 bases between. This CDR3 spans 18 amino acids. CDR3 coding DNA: TGCGCCAGCAGCCAAATGGCCCTCGGCGGCGCGGGGCAAGAGACCCAGTACTTC. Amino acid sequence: CASSQMALGGAGQETQYF.

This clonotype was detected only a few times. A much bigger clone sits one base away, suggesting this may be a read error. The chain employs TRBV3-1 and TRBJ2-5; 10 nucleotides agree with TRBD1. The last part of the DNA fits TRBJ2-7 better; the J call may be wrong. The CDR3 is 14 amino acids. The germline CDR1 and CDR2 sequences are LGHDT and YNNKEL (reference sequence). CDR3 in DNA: TGTGCCAGCAGCCAGAGACAGGGGGCCCACGAGCAGTACTTC. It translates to CASSQRQGAHEQYF.

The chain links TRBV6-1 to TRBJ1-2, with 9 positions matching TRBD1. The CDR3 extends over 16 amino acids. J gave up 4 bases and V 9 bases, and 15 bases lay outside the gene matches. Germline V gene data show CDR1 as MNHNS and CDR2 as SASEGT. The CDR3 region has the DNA TGTGCCAGTTCTCCCTCCCGGGACAGGGTGTCCTATGGCTACACCTTC. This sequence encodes CASSPSRDRVSYGYTF.

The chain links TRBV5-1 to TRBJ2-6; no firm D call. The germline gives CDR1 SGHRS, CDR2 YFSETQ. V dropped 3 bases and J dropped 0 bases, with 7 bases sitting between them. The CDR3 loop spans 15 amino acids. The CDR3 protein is CASSSQLSGANVLTF. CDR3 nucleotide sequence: TGCGCCAGCAGCTCACAGCTCTCTGGGGCCAACGTCCTGACTTTC. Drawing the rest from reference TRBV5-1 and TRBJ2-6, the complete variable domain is KAGVTQTPRYLIKTRGQQVTLSCSPISGHRSVSWYQQTPGQGLQFLFEYFSETQRNKGNFPGRFSGRQFSNSRSEMNVSTLELGDSALYLCASSSQLSGANVLTFGAGSRLTVL.

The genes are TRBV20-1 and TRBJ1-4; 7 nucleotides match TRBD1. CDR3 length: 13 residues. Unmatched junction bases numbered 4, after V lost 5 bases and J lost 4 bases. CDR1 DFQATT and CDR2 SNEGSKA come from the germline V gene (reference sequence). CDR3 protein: CSARRDSNEKLFF. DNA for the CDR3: TGCAGTGCTCGTAGGGACAGTAATGAAAAACTGTTTTTT.

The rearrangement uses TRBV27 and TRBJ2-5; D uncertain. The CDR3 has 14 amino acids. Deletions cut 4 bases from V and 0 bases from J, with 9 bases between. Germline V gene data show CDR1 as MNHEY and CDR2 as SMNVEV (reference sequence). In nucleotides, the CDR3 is TGTGCCAGCAGTTCCCACTCAGACCAAGAGACCCAGTACTTC. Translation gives CASSSHSDQETQYF.

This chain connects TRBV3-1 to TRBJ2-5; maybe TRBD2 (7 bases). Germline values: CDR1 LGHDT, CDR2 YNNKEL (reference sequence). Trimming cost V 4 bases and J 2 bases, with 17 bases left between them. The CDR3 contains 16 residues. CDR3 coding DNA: TGTGCCAGCAGCCGCGCTGGGGGGGGCGAACAAGAGACCCAGTACTTC. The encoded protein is CASSRAGGGEQETQYF.

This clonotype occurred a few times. In DNA, the CDR3 is TGCAGCGTTGAACAGGGGAGGAGTGAAAAACTGTTTTTT. This encodes CSVEQGRSEKLFF. The chain recombines TRBV29-1 with TRBJ1-4; TRBD1 might be the D (6 bases). Germline CDR1 is SQVTM and CDR2 is ANQGSEA. Trimming took off 2 bases at V and 7 bases at J, with 11 bases between the two ends. This CDR3 contains 13 residues.

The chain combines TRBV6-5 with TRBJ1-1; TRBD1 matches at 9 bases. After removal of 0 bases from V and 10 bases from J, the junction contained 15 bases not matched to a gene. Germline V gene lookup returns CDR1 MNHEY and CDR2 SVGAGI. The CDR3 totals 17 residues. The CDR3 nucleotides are TGTGCCAGCAGTTACTCGATTACCCGACAGGGGGGAAAGGTAGCTTTCTTT. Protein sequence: CASSYSITRQGGKVAFF.

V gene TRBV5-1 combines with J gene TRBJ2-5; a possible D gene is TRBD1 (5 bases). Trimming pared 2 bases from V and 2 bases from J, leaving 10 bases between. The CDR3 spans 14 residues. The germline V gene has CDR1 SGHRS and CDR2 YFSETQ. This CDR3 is CASSFTGIQETQYF. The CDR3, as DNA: TGCGCCAGCAGCTTTACAGGAATTCAAGAGACCCAGTACTTC.